A single sample gave rise to the 32 T cell receptor beta chains below, sequenced in a study of blood T cell repertoires in COVID-19. Method: immunoSEQ multiplex PCR; TCRdb's copy keeps in-frame clones and lacks some. The table shows roughly 55,000 clones, with about four fifths occurring only once. Sequenced: peripheral blood. The receptor source for this set is a woman aged 60-75 years with acute or convalescent COVID-19.

The CDR3 region has the DNA TGTGCCAGCAGTTTGCGGTTGGACACTGAAGCTTTCTTT. Protein product: CASSLRLDTEAFF. The rearrangement uses TRBV12-3 or TRBV12-4 and TRBJ1-1; D is unresolved. There are 13 residues in the CDR3. The V end was cut by 3 bases, the J end by 3 bases, with 8 bases between.

A single count supports this clone. The CDR3 nucleotides are TGTGCCTGGAGTATTCCCGACAGGGCCTACGAGCAGTACTTC. The encoded protein is CAWSIPDRAYEQYF. V and J are TRBV30 and TRBJ2-7; TRBD1 agrees at 7 bases. V was clipped by 2 bases and J by 2 bases; unmatched bases: 6. Germline V gene data show CDR1 as GTSNPN and CDR2 as SVGIG (reference sequence). The CDR3 totals 14 residues.

This chain connects TRBV5-1 to TRBJ1-2; possible D gene TRBD1, 5 bases. Germline V CDR1 and CDR2: SGHRS, YFSETQ. The V gene lost 3 bases and the J gene lost 8 bases, with 20 bases spanning the gap. The CDR3 has 15 residues. CDR3 loop: CASSSGGTQAEGYTF. In DNA form, the CDR3 reads TGCGCCAGCAGCTCGGGCGGGACCCAAGCGGAGGGCTACACCTTC.

V and J are TRBV3-1 (or the pseudogene TRBV3-2) and TRBJ2-5; 11 nucleotides agree with TRBD2. The CDR3 loop spans 15 amino acids. Trimming took 4 bases from V and 5 from J; bases not matched to a gene: 6. CDR1 LGHDT and CDR2 YNNKEL come from the germline V gene (reference sequence). The CDR3 here is CASSRLAGFRETQYF. The DNA of the CDR3 is TGTGCCAGCAGCCGACTAGCGGGGTTCAGGGAGACCCAGTACTTC.

The V call is TRBV4-2, the J call TRBJ2-1; maybe TRBD1 (5 bases). Germline CDR1 reads LGHNA; CDR2 reads YNFKEQ. This CDR3 has 14 amino acids. V was clipped by 0 bases and J by 4 bases, with 7 bases between them. CDR3 amino acids: CASSQDAGYNEQFF. As DNA, the CDR3 is TGTGCCAGCAGCCAAGATGCAGGGTACAATGAGCAGTTCTTC.

The V gene is TRBV30, the J gene TRBJ1-5, with D unclear. Trimming removed 2 bases at V and 9 bases at J, with 11 bases between. The germline V gene encodes CDR1 GTSNPN and CDR2 SVGIG (reference sequence). The CDR3 has 12 amino acids. The CDR3 here is CAWSRLTGPQHF. CDR3 sequence (DNA): TGTGCCTGGAGTCGGTTGACGGGGCCCCAGCATTTT.

The V and J genes are TRBV6-4 and TRBJ2-1; 12 bases agree with TRBD2. Germline loops: CDR1 MRHNA, CDR2 SNTAGT. The ends lost 4 bases at V and 2 bases at J; junction bases unmatched: 0. The CDR3 sequence is 15 residues long. The CDR3 DNA reads as TGTGCCAGCAGTGGGACTAGCGGGGCCTACAATGAGCAGTTCTTC. Its protein is CASSGTSGAYNEQFF.

The chain links TRBV7-8 to TRBJ2-5, with D perhaps TRBD2 (5 bases). V lost 1 base, J lost 6 bases, and 18 bases lay in between. Germline assignment: CDR1 SGHVS and CDR2 FQNEAQ. The CDR3 runs 16 residues. The CDR3 DNA follows: TGTGCCAGCAGCTTAGTCGGCTCCGTCGGGATAAAGACCCAGTACTTC. Encoded protein: CASSLVGSVGIKTQYF.

V usage is TRBV5-1 and J usage is TRBJ2-2; 10 nucleotides match TRBD2. J was trimmed by 5 bases and V by 7 bases; bases with no gene match: 8. The CDR3 covers 15 residues. The V gene's germline CDR1 is SGHRS and CDR2 YFSETQ. CDR3 DNA: TGCGCCAGCGAGCGGGGGGGATCCCAAACCGGGGAGCTGTTTTTT. Protein sequence: CASERGGSQTGELFF.

The CDR3 protein is CASSLTGAVNTEAFF. DNA of the CDR3: TGTGCCAGCAGCCTTACAGGGGCGGTGAACACTGAAGCTTTCTTT. V and J are TRBV5-8 and TRBJ1-1; TRBD1 matches at 7 bases. Trimming cost V 4 bases and J 0 bases; bases outside gene matches: 6. The germline gives CDR1 SGHTS, CDR2 YDEGEE. The CDR3 spans 15 residues.

This clone is a singleton in its sample. The V call is TRBV27, the J call TRBJ2-1; 8 nucleotides line up with TRBD2. V trimming: 6 bases; J trimming: 3 bases; junction bases outside the gene matches: 10. Germline V gene data show CDR1 as MNHEY and CDR2 as SMNVEV (reference sequence). CDR3 length: 16 amino acids. CDR3 loop: CASRQIAGRNYNEQFF. In DNA form, the CDR3 reads TGTGCCAGCAGACAAATAGCGGGAAGAAACTACAATGAGCAGTTCTTC.

V is TRBV14 and J is TRBJ2-1; D gene unclear. The CDR3 is 18 residues long. Per the germline V gene, CDR1 is SGHDN and CDR2 is FVKESK. Trimming removed 2 bases from V and 4 bases from J, with 21 bases in between. The CDR3 spells CASSQRSNLRKPYNEQFF. The CDR3, as DNA: TGTGCCAGCAGCCAACGGAGTAATCTCAGAAAGCCTTACAATGAGCAGTTCTTC.

This chain joins TRBV7-2 and TRBJ1-6; D possibly corresponds to TRBD1 (5 bases). V gave up 5 bases and J gave up 9 bases, with 17 bases separating them. The CDR3 covers 15 residues. Germline CDR1 SGHTA, CDR2 FQGNSA. The CDR3 here is CASSTTGPTSSPLHF. CDR3 in DNA: TGTGCCAGCAGCACCACAGGACCTACATCTTCACCCCTCCACTTT. Drawing the rest from reference TRBV7-2 and TRBJ1-6, the complete variable domain is GAGVSQSPSNKVTEKGKDVELRCDPISGHTALYWYRQSLGQGLEFLIYFQGNSAPDKSGLPSDRFSAERTGGSVSTLTIQRTQQEDSAVYLCASSTTGPTSSPLHFGNGTRLTVT.

This clone has just one count. The chain couples TRBV2 to TRBJ1-5, with 8 nucleotides matching TRBD1. CDR3 length: 16 residues. Germline values: CDR1 SNHLY, CDR2 FYNNEI. The V segment lost 5 bases and the J segment 1 base; nucleotides outside the gene matches: 7. CDR3 residues: CASSSQGAGSNQPQHF. The CDR3 nucleotides are TGTGCCAGCAGTAGTCAGGGGGCTGGAAGCAATCAGCCCCAGCATTTT.

The chain combines TRBV30 with TRBJ1-5; TRBD1 might be the D (5 bases). The germline CDR1 and CDR2 sequences are GTSNPN and SVGIG (reference sequence). The CDR3 consists of 14 residues. Trimming removed 3 bases from V and 5 bases from J, with 14 bases in between. The CDR3 protein is CAWRQKAGYQPQHF. As DNA, the CDR3 is TGTGCCTGGAGACAAAAGGCAGGGTATCAGCCCCAGCATTTT.

CDR3 loop: CASSPGTGTTNTGELFF. For the CDR3, the DNA is TGTGCCAGCAGCCCGGGGACAGGGACTACGAACACCGGGGAGCTGTTTTTT. This chain joins TRBV11-3 and TRBJ2-2; 9 bases are shared with TRBD1. The germline gives CDR1 SGHNT, CDR2 YENEEA. The V segment lost 5 bases and the J segment 0 bases; nucleotides outside the gene matches: 7. CDR3 length equals 17 residues.

CDR3 loop: CASGSTARRQPQHF. In DNA, the CDR3 is TGTGCCAGCGGGAGTACGGCTCGCCGTCAGCCCCAGCATTTT. This chain joins TRBV28 and TRBJ1-5; D uncertain. Trimming left V 8 bases short and J 6 bases short, with 17 bases between. CDR3 length: 14 residues. Germline CDR1 reads MDHEN; CDR2 reads SYDVKM.

The V gene is TRBV27, the J gene TRBJ1-2, with D tentatively TRBD1 (5 bases). V was shortened by 4 bases and J by 4 bases, with 22 bases between the two germline ends. The CDR3 is 17 amino acids. Germline V gene lookup returns CDR1 MNHEY and CDR2 SMNVEV (reference sequence). The DNA of the CDR3 is TGTGCCAGCAGTTCTCAATTGGGGCAGGCTAAAGGCTATGGCTACACCTTC. Encoded protein: CASSSQLGQAKGYGYTF.

J is TRBJ2-3 and V is TRBV5-6; 9 positions agree with TRBD1. Trimming at V came to 6 bases and at J to 3 bases, leaving 8 bases not matched to a gene. Germline V gene lookup returns CDR1 SGHDT and CDR2 YYEEEE. This CDR3 contains 15 residues. Here the CDR3 reads CASTYTGGGTDTQYF. The CDR3 DNA reads as TGTGCCAGCACCTACACAGGGGGCGGGACAGATACGCAGTATTTT.

In DNA, the CDR3 is TGTGCCAGCAGCTTGGAACAGGGGGGAAATTCACCCCTCCACTTT. The encoded protein is CASSLEQGGNSPLHF. The chain has TRBV5-4 and TRBJ1-6; TRBD1 agrees at 8 bases. The germline CDR1 and CDR2 sequences are SGHNT and YYREEE (reference sequence). V shed 0 bases, J shed 7 bases, and the junction held 3 bases outside the gene matches. CDR3 length equals 15 residues. Based on the CDR3 plus reference TRBV5-4 and TRBJ1-6, the full variable domain is ETGVTQSPTHLIKTRGQQVTLRCSSQSGHNTVSWYQQALGQGPQFIFQYYREEENGRGNFPPRFSGLQFPNYSSELNVNALELDDSALYLCASSLEQGGNSPLHFGNGTRLTVT.

V is TRBV5-1 and J is TRBJ2-5; D may be TRBD1 (6 bases). Germline values: CDR1 SGHRS, CDR2 YFSETQ. With 7 bases removed from V and 0 bases from J, the gap between germline ends came to 13 bases. The CDR3 loop spans 14 amino acids. This chain's CDR3 is CASGLRGYQETQYF. The CDR3 DNA is TGCGCCAGCGGGCTGAGGGGGTACCAAGAGACCCAGTACTTC.

The chain couples TRBV6-6 to TRBJ2-3; D unresolved. The germline V gene has CDR1 MNHNY and CDR2 SVGAGI (reference sequence). The length of the CDR3 is 14 residues. The V end was cut by 0 bases, the J end by 1 base, with 5 bases between. The CDR3 coding sequence is TGTGCCAGCAGTTACTCTAGTGGCACAGATACGCAGTATTTT. It specifies CASSYSSGTDTQYF.

The chain recombines TRBV5-5 with TRBJ2-7, with TRBD2 matching over 8 bases. The germline gives CDR1 SGHKS, CDR2 YYEKEE (reference sequence). CDR3 length equals 14 residues. J lost 2 bases, V lost 4 bases, and 5 bases had no gene match. The CDR3 nucleotides are TGTGCCAGCAGCCCGGGGGGGTCCCCCTACGAGCAGTACTTC. The encoded protein is CASSPGGSPYEQYF.

This clone was recorded a few times. The gene calls are TRBV6-6 and TRBJ1-5; no clear D gene. This CDR3 comprises 16 residues. Germline assignment: CDR1 MNHNY and CDR2 SVGAGI (reference sequence). Trimming shortened V by 5 bases and J by 0 bases, and 14 bases separated the two germline ends. In nucleotides, the CDR3 is TGTGCCAGCAGTCGAGGCAGTCCATATAGCAATCAGCCCCAGCATTTT. Translated: CASSRGSPYSNQPQHF.

CDR3 region: CASSVRQTRNTEAFF. In DNA, the CDR3 is TGTGCCAGCTCGGTTCGACAGACACGGAACACTGAAGCTTTCTTT. V gene TRBV18 combines with J gene TRBJ1-1; D might be TRBD1 (5 bases). Germline V gene sequence: CDR1 KGHSH, CDR2 LQKENI. The CDR3 runs 15 residues. Trimming shortened V by 6 bases and J by 1 base, and 15 bases separated the two germline ends.

V gene TRBV30 combines with J gene TRBJ1-5; 8 bases fit TRBD1. This CDR3 spans 14 amino acids. V dropped 4 bases and J dropped 7; count of bases not matched to a gene: 9. The germline gives CDR1 GTSNPN, CDR2 SVGIG (reference sequence). CDR3 region: CAWTRTGFDQPQHF. Here the CDR3 DNA reads TGTGCCTGGACCCGGACAGGGTTCGACCAGCCCCAGCATTTT.

The rearrangement uses TRBV28 and TRBJ1-5, with D hard to call. The CDR3 length is 14 residues. Germline V gene data show CDR1 as MDHEN and CDR2 as SYDVKM. Trimming stripped 3 bases from V and 5 bases from J, with 11 bases between. The CDR3 DNA reads as TGTGCCAGCAGTTTTAGGCGGGGTCATCAGCCCCAGCATTTT. It codes for CASSFRRGHQPQHF.

The gene calls are TRBV12-5 and TRBJ2-7, with TRBD1 matching over 8 bases. This CDR3 is built from 15 residues. Looked up from germline, CDR1 is LGHNT and CDR2 is FRNRAP. With 6 bases clipped from V and 2 bases from J, the junction kept 9 bases outside the gene matches. The CDR3 region is CASGTAGGLAYEQYF. The CDR3 nucleotides are TGTGCTAGTGGGACCGCAGGGGGCTTGGCCTACGAGCAGTACTTC.

The gene calls are TRBV6-5 and TRBJ1-2; D not resolved. Germline V gene sequence: CDR1 MNHEY, CDR2 SVGAGI. This CDR3 is built from 13 residues. V lost 8 bases and J lost 7, with 17 bases in between. The CDR3, as DNA: TGTGCCAGCCCCCCTCCGGCGGGATTTGGCTACACCTTC. This encodes CASPPPAGFGYTF.

The rearrangement uses TRBV28 and TRBJ1-6; 7 bases agree with TRBD1. This CDR3 comprises 14 residues. V was clipped by 2 bases and J by 7 bases; unmatched bases: 2. Germline loops: CDR1 MDHEN, CDR2 SYDVKM. The CDR3 DNA reads TGTGCCAGCAGTTTAATGACAGGGAATTCACCCCTCCACTTT. Translation gives CASSLMTGNSPLHF. Based on the CDR3 plus reference TRBV28 and TRBJ1-6, the full variable domain is DVKVTQSSRYLVKRTGEKVFLECVQDMDHENMFWYRQDPGLGLRLIYFSYDVKMKEKGDIPEGYSVSREKKERFSLILESASTNQTSMYLCASSLMTGNSPLHFGNGTRLTVT.

The chain employs TRBV5-6 and TRBJ1-4; D may be TRBD1 (6 bases). The CDR3 is 13 amino acids. The germline gives CDR1 SGHDT, CDR2 YYEEEE. V was cut by 5 bases and J by 6 bases, with 11 bases left in between. The CDR3: CASRGQLDEKLFF. The CDR3 nucleotides are TGTGCCAGCAGAGGACAGTTAGATGAAAAACTGTTTTTT.

The V and J genes are TRBV27 and TRBJ1-6, with 9 bases fitting TRBD1. V lost 2 bases, J lost 6 bases, and 14 bases stayed unmatched. Germline V gives CDR1 MNHEY, CDR2 SMNVEV (reference sequence). This CDR3 region has 19 residues. The CDR3 DNA reads as TGTGCCAGCAGTTTAAGTTTTTCGGGGGACAGGGTTGGTAATTCACCCCTCCACTTT. Amino acid sequence: CASSLSFSGDRVGNSPLHF.